A single sample is the source of the 2 T cell receptor beta chains below, sequenced in a study of shared clonotypes between healthy human individuals (TCRdb year 2020). The protocol used for the library was the immunoSEQ multiplex PCR assay. TCRdb mirrors the immuneACCESS table, restricted to in-frame sequences. Some clones are absent from its copies; in checked studies, under half trace to an unresolved V gene, and the reason for the others is unknown. This sample lists about 690,000 clones; about 90% were detected once. About 34% of the sample is in the top ten clones. The sample was memory CD8+ T cells from PBMCs. The intended sense of this specimen's cell subset or site label: CD45RO+ cells pooled with CCR7-negative TemRA cells. Receptor source: a man aged 18 to 30 in good health. Some clones in this sample may be carry-over from other donors' samples.

The V call is TRBV7-9, the J call TRBJ2-2; D is unclear. The CDR3 has 15 amino acids. Germline V gene data show CDR1 as SEHNR and CDR2 as FQNEAQ (reference sequence). Between the trimmed V and J ends, which lost 4 bases and 5 bases, there was a span of 14 bases. The CDR3 DNA is TGTGCCAGCAGCTCGGGCAAAACGGCGACCGGGGAGCTGTTTTTT. Protein sequence: CASSSGKTATGELFF.

This clone was recorded only once. The chain combines TRBV27 with TRBJ2-7; TRBD1 matches at 7 bases. CDR3 length equals 12 residues. The germline CDR1 and CDR2 sequences are MNHEY and SMNVEV (reference sequence). With 5 bases clipped from V and 6 bases from J, the junction kept 4 bases outside the gene matches. The CDR3 region is CASSHPGGEQYF. The CDR3 nucleotides are TGTGCCAGCAGTCATCCAGGGGGCGAGCAGTACTTC.